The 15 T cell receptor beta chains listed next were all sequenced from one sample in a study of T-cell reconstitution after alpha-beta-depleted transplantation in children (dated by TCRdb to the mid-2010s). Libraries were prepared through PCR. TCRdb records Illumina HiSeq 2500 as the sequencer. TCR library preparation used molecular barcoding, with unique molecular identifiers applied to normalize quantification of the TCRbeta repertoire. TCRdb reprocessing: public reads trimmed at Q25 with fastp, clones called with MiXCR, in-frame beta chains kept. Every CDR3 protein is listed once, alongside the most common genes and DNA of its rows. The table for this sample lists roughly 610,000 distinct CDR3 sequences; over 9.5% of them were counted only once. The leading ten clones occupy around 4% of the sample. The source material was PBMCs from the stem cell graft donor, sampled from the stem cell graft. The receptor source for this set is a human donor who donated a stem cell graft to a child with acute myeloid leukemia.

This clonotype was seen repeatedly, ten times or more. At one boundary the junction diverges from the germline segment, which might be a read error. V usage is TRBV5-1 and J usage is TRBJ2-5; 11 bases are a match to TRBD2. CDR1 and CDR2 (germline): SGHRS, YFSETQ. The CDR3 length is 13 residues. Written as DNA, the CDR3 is TGTGCCAGCAGTTTAGCGGGAGGGGAGACCCAGTACTTC. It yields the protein CASSLAGGETQYF. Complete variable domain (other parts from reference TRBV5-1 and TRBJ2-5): KAGVTQTPRYLIKTRGQQVTLSCSPISGHRSVSWYQQTPGQGLQFLFEYFSETQRNKGNFPGRFSGRQFSNSRSEMNVSTLELGDSALYLCASSLAGGETQYFGPGTRLLVL.

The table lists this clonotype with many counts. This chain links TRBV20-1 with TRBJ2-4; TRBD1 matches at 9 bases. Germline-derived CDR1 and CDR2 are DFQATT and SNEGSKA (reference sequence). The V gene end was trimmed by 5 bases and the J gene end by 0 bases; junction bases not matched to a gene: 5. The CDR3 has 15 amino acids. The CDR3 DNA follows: TGCAGTGCTCCAACAGGGGGCCTAGCCAAAAACATTCAGTACTTC. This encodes CSAPTGGLAKNIQYF.

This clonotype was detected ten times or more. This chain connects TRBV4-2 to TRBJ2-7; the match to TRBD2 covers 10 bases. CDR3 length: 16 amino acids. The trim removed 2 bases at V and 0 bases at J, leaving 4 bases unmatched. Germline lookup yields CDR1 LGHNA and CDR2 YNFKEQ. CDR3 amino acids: CASSQLAGEASYEQYF. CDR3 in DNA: TGTGCCAGCAGCCAACTAGCGGGGGAGGCCTCCTACGAGCAGTACTTC.

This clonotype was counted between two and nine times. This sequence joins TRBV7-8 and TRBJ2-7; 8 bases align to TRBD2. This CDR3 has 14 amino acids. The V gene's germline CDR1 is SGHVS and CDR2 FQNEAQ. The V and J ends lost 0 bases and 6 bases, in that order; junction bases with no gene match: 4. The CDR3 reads CASSLATSGPEQYF. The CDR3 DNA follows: TGTGCCAGCAGCTTAGCTACTAGCGGACCCGAGCAGTACTTC.

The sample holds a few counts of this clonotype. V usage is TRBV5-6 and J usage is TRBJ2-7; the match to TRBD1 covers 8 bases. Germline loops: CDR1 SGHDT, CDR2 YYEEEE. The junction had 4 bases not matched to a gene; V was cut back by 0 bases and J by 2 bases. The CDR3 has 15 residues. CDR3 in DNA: TGTGCCAGCAGCTTGGCCCGGACAGGGCCCTACGAGCAGTACTTC. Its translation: CASSLARTGPYEQYF.

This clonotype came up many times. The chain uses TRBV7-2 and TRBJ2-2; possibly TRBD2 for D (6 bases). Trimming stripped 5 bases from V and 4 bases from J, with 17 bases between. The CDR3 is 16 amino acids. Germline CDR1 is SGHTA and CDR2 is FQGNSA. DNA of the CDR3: TGTGCCAGCAGCCGGGACTTTCCCTCGGGCACCGGGGAGCTGTTTTTT. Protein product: CASSRDFPSGTGELFF.

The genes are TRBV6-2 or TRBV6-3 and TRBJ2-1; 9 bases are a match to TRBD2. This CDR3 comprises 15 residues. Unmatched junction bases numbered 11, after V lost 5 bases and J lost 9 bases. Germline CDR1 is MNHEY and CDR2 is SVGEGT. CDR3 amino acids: CASSPYLAGIIEQFF. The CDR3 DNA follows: TGTGCCAGCAGTCCCTACCTAGCGGGAATTATTGAGCAGTTCTTC.

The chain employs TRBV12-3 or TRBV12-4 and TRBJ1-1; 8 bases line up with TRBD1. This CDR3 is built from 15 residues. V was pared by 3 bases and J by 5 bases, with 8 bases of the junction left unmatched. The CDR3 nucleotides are TGTGCCAGCAGTTTCGCAGGGGGCGTCGGAACTGAAGCTTTCTTT. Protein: CASSFAGGVGTEAFF.

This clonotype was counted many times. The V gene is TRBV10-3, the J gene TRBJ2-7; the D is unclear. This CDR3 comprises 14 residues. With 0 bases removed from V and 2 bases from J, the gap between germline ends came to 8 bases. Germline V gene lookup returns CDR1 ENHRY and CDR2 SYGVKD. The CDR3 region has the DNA TGTGCCATCAGTGAGTCGGGGTTCACCTACGAGCAGTACTTC. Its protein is CAISESGFTYEQYF.

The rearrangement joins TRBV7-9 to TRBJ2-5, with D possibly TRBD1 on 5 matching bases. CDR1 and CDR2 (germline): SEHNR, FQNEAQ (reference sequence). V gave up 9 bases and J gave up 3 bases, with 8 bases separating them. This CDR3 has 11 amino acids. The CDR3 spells CARAREETQYF. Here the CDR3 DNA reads TGTGCCAGGGCCAGGGAAGAGACCCAGTACTTC.

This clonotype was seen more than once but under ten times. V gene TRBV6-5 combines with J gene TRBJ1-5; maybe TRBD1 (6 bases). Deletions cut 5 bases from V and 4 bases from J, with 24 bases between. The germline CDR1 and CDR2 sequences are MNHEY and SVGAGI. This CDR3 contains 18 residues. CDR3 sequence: CASSHRLGGSLYNQPQHF. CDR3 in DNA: TGTGCCAGCAGTCACCGATTAGGGGGGTCATTGTATAATCAGCCCCAGCATTTT.

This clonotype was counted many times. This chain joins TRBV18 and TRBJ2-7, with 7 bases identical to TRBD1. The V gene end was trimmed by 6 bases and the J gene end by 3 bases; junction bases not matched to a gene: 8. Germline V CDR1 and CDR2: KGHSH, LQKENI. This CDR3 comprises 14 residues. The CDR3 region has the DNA TGTGCCAGCTCGCCCGAAGGGACAGACTACGAGCAGTACTTC. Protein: CASSPEGTDYEQYF.

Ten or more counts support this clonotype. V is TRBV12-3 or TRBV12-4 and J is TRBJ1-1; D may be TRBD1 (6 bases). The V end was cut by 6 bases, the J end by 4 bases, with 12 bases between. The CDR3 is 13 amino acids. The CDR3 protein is CASSAGASTEAFF. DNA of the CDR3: TGTGCCAGCAGCGCGGGGGCCAGCACTGAAGCTTTCTTT.

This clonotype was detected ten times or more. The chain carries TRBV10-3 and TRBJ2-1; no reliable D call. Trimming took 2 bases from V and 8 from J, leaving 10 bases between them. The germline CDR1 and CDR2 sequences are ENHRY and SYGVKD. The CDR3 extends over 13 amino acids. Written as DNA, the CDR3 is TGTGCCATCAGTGAGAGGTCATCCGATGAGCAGTTCTTC. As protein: CAISERSSDEQFF.

The DNA of the CDR3 is TGTGCCAGCAGTTCTCCCGTACCCTCCAGTGGGGATACGCAGTATTTT. It yields the protein CASSSPVPSSGDTQYF. The J gene is TRBJ2-3, the V gene TRBV28, with D unresolved. Deletions cut 4 bases from V and 6 bases from J, with 20 bases between. The CDR3 loop spans 16 amino acids. Germline V gene lookup returns CDR1 MDHEN and CDR2 SYDVKM.